These 20 T cell receptor beta chains came from one sample sequenced in a study of CD8+CD57+ T cells in acquired aplastic anemia. Genomic DNA, the template, was used for profiling of the TCR beta VDJ and CDR3. A single record per CDR3 protein comes from TCRdb applying MiXCR to the reads. In the table there are 150,000 to 200,000 distinct CDR3 sequences, 63% of which are singletons. The sample taken for sequencing was sorted CD4+, CD8+, or CD8+CD57+ T cells (not recorded which) from PBMCs. The source of these receptors is a human donor in good health.

The chain carries TRBV5-1 and TRBJ1-4; no firm D call. V dropped 2 bases and J dropped 4 bases, with 6 bases sitting between them. The CDR3 is 13 amino acids. The V gene's germline CDR1 is SGHRS and CDR2 YFSETQ. Written as DNA, the CDR3 is TGCGCCAGCAGCTTCCAGATTAATGAAAAACTGTTTTTT. Residues: CASSFQINEKLFF.

This clonotype came up once. Sequence at one end of the junction differs from germline and may be a read error. The CDR3 loop reads CAGSFRVNTEAFF. The CDR3 DNA reads as TGTGCCGGCAGCTTCAGGGTCAACACTGAAGCTTTCTTT. V and J are TRBV7-8 and TRBJ1-1, with a tentative D call TRBD1 (5 bases). This CDR3 comprises 13 residues. Germline V lookup: CDR1 SGHVS, CDR2 FQNEAQ.

The chain recombines TRBV9 with TRBJ1-6; 7 bases are shared with TRBD1. The CDR3 is made up of 14 amino acids. Unmatched junction bases numbered 7, after V lost 3 bases and J lost 10 bases. Germline V gene sequence: CDR1 SGDLS, CDR2 YYNGEE. The CDR3 loop reads CASSEQGGNSPLHF. CDR3 bases: TGTGCCAGCAGCGAACAAGGGGGCAACTCACCCCTCCACTTT.

This clonotype was counted a single time. The genes are TRBV2 and TRBJ2-1; D perhaps matches TRBD2 (5 bases). Germline CDR1 and CDR2: SNHLY and FYNNEI. The CDR3 contains 14 residues. V was clipped by 4 bases and J by 0 bases, with 7 bases between them. The CDR3 protein is CASSALVSYNEQFF. The CDR3, as DNA: TGTGCCAGCAGTGCACTAGTCTCCTACAATGAGCAGTTCTTC.

This chain links TRBV24-1 with TRBJ2-2, with no clear D. The CDR3 sequence is 14 residues long. V dropped 2 bases and J dropped 2 bases, with 5 bases sitting between them. Germline V gives CDR1 KGHDR, CDR2 SFDVKD. CDR3 amino acids: CATSDSRNTGELFF. DNA for the CDR3: TGTGCCACCAGTGATTCAAGAAACACCGGGGAGCTGTTTTTT.

This clonotype has only a few counts. The chain combines TRBV10-2 with TRBJ2-5; 9 positions agree with TRBD2. This CDR3 contains 15 residues. V trimming: 3 bases; J trimming: 5 bases; junction bases outside the gene matches: 7. Germline V gives CDR1 WSHSY, CDR2 SAAADI. The CDR3 protein is CASSEAGGRWETQYF. As DNA, the CDR3 is TGCGCCAGCAGTGAAGCGGGGGGAAGGTGGGAGACCCAGTACTTC.

As DNA, the CDR3 is TGTGCCAGCAACTATGCAGGGTCCTGGACGTTCTTC. Its protein product is CASNYAGSWTFF. V usage is TRBV7-9 and J usage is TRBJ2-1, with D possibly being TRBD1 (5 bases). The ends were cut back, 7 bases at V and 15 bases at J, with 19 bases in the middle. This CDR3 has 12 residues. CDR1 SEHNR and CDR2 FQNEAQ come from the germline V gene (reference sequence).

The chain links TRBV7-2 to TRBJ2-3, with 7 bases lining up with TRBD1. The CDR3 is 16 residues long. The J segment lost 3 bases and the V segment lost 2 bases, leaving 8 bases of the junction unmatched. Germline CDR1 reads SGHTA; CDR2 reads FQGNSA. Written as DNA, the CDR3 is TGTGCCAGCAGCTTACGAGGGGGCATAAGTACAGATACGCAGTATTTT. Translating gives CASSLRGGISTDTQYF.

The CDR3 nucleotides are TGCAGTGCCGAGAATTTACAACGGTGGGAGGGCCTCGAAAATGAGCAGTATTTT. Residues: CSAENLQRWEGLENEQYF. This chain uses TRBV20-1 with TRBJ2-3; 7 positions match TRBD2. Germline loops: CDR1 DFQATT, CDR2 SNEGSKA (reference sequence). The CDR3 has 18 residues. V trimming: 6 bases; J trimming: 11 bases; junction bases outside the gene matches: 29.

Comment on this clonotype: The CDR3 does not close with the conserved phenylalanine or tryptophan, likely indicating a read error. The DNA is left out, because the CDR3 cannot be placed on it with certainty; the CDR3 is given as TCRdb lists it. The chain recombines TRBV15 with TRBJ2-1; TRBD1 reflects the table's D call only, with no check against the DNA. The CDR3 comprises 15 residues, both ends counted. Per germline, CDR1 LNHNV and CDR2 YYDKDF (reference sequence). The chain's CDR3 is CASSRGRERYNERFS.

The V and J genes are TRBV5-6 and TRBJ1-4; D remains unclear. Trimming took 4 bases from V and 5 from J, leaving 15 bases between them. Germline V CDR1 and CDR2: SGHDT, YYEEEE. The CDR3 consists of 15 residues. The CDR3 bases are TGTGCCAGCAGCCTATCCAGAGGGAGGAATGAAAAACTGTTTTTT. This encodes CASSLSRGRNEKLFF.

The chain carries TRBV2 and TRBJ1-6; D is possibly TRBD1 (6 bases). The V end was cut by 7 bases, the J end by 6 bases, with 10 bases between. Germline V gives CDR1 SNHLY, CDR2 FYNNEI. This CDR3 has 13 residues. The CDR3 loop is CASMQGPNSPLHF. DNA for the CDR3: TGTGCCAGCATGCAGGGGCCTAATTCACCCCTCCACTTT. The variable domain in full, with the rest retrieved from reference TRBV2 and TRBJ1-6, is EPEVTQTPSHQVTQMGQEVILRCVPISNHLYFYWYRQILGQKVEFLVSFYNNEISEKSEIFDDQFSVERPDGSNFTLKIRSTKLEDSAMYFCASMQGPNSPLHFGNGTRLTVT.

The chain has TRBV7-2 and TRBJ2-1, with D unclear. The CDR3 extends over 13 amino acids. Trimming removed 5 bases from V and 5 bases from J, with 10 bases in between. The germline V gene encodes CDR1 SGHTA and CDR2 FQGNSA. CDR3 amino acids: CASSLRRDNEQFF. The CDR3 nucleotides read TGTGCCAGCAGCCTCCGCCGGGACAATGAGCAGTTCTTC. The full variable domain, with the rest looked up from reference TRBV7-2 and TRBJ2-1, is GAGVSQSPSNKVTEKGKDVELRCDPISGHTALYWYRQSLGQGLEFLIYFQGNSAPDKSGLPSDRFSAERTGGSVSTLTIQRTQQEDSAVYLCASSLRRDNEQFFGPGTRLTVL.

This clonotype was detected a few times. The genes are TRBV3-1 and TRBJ1-2, with D unclear. The germline V and J ends were trimmed by 5 bases and 4 bases, with 11 bases remaining between them. The CDR3 is 13 residues long. Germline assignment: CDR1 LGHDT and CDR2 YNNKEL (reference sequence). The CDR3 sequence is CASSARLGYGYTF. For the CDR3, the DNA is TGTGCCAGCAGCGCCCGGTTGGGCTATGGCTACACCTTC.

A word on this clonotype: A much larger clone is a single base away; this may be a read error. The gene calls are TRBV30 and TRBJ2-1; D perhaps matches TRBD2 (6 bases). Per germline, CDR1 GTSNPN and CDR2 SVGIG (reference sequence). The CDR3 sequence is 12 residues long. The CDR3 reads CAWSGTMNGQFF. DNA for the CDR3: TGTGCCTGGAGTGGGACTATGAATGGGCAGTTCTTC.

The chain employs TRBV7-8 and TRBJ2-7; D could derive from TRBD1 or TRBD2 (5 bases each). Germline CDR1 is SGHVS and CDR2 is FQNEAQ. The V end lost 6 bases, the J end lost 5 bases, and 11 bases lay between the germline ends. This CDR3 has 12 amino acids. The CDR3 sequence: CASSQRGHEQYF. CDR3 coding DNA: TGTGCCAGCAGTCAACGGGGCCACGAGCAGTACTTC.

The CDR3 nucleotides read TGTGCCAGCAGTCTCATGACAGGGCCCTACGAGCAGTACTTC. Protein sequence: CASSLMTGPYEQYF. The chain joins TRBV7-2 to TRBJ2-7; 7 bases fit TRBD1. Germline CDR1 is SGHTA and CDR2 is FQGNSA. V shed 6 bases and J 2 bases; nucleotides not matched to a gene: 7. This CDR3 has 14 amino acids.

The chain carries TRBV30 and TRBJ1-5, with D possibly being TRBD1 (5 bases). Germline CDR1 and CDR2: GTSNPN and SVGIG (reference sequence). The CDR3 spans 15 residues. Trimming took 0 bases from V and 6 from J, leaving 15 bases between them. The CDR3 here is CAWSVAGGAGQPQHF. The CDR3 region has the DNA TGTGCCTGGAGTGTTGCCGGAGGGGCGGGTCAGCCCCAGCATTTT. The variable domain in full, with the rest retrieved from reference TRBV30 and TRBJ1-5, is SQTIHQWPATLVQPVGSPLSLECTVEGTSNPNLYWYRQAAGRGLQLLFYSVGIGQISSEVPQNLSASRPQDRQFILSSKKLLLSDSGFYLCAWSVAGGAGQPQHFGDGTRLSIL.

CDR3 sequence reads: CASRPAGRSVYEQYF. CDR3 sequence (DNA): TGTGCCAGCAGGCCTGCCGGACGGTCCGTCTACGAGCAGTACTTC. This chain links TRBV12-3 or TRBV12-4 with TRBJ2-7; D uncertain. With 6 bases removed from V and 3 bases from J, the gap between germline ends came to 18 bases. The CDR3 is made up of 15 amino acids.

This clonotype has ten or more counts. The chain couples TRBV14 to TRBJ2-7, with 13 bases identical to TRBD2. This CDR3 contains 17 residues. The germline gives CDR1 SGHDN, CDR2 FVKESK. The V and J ends lost 4 bases and 4 bases, in that order; junction bases with no gene match: 10. The CDR3 DNA follows: TGTGCCAGCAGCCGGGGACTAGCGGGACCCCTTTTGTACGAGCAGTACTTC. Its translation is CASSRGLAGPLLYEQYF.